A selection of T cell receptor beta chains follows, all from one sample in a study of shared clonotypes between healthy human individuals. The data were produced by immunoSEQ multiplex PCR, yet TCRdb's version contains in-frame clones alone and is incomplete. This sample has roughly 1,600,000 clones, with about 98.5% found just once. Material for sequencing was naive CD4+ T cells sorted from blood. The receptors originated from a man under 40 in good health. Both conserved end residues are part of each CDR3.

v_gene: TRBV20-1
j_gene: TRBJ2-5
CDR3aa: CSAKTKETQYF

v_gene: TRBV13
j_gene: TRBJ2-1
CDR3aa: CASSTRNGNEQFF

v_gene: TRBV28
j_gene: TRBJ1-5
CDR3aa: CATDLPGRGRSGNQPQHF

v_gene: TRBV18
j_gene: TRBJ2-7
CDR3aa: CASSPTGTGGYEQYF

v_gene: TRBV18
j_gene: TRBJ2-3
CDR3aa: CASSPLGRGPTDTQYF

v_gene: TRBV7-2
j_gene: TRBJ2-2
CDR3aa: CASSTGGLAGFTGELFF

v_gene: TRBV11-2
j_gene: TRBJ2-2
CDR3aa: CASTRWRSPSTGELFF

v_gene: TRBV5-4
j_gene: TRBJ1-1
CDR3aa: CASSLSRGFDTEAFF

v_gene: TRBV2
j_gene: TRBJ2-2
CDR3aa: CASESLMQGGELFF

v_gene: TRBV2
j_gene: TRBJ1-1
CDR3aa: CASSHDRVNTEAFF

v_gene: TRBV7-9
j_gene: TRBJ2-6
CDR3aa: CASSLRGTTANVLTF

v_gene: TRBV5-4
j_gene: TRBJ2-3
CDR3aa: CASSYDPTDTQYF

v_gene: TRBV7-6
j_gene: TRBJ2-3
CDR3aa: CASSSRRAGDTDTQYF

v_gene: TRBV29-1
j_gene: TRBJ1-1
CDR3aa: CSVAVGTGLRAFF

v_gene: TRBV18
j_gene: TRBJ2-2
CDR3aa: CASSPPGTALNTGELFF

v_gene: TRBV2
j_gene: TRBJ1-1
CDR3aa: CASSEQGGWTTEAFF

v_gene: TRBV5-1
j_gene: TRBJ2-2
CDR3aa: CASSLIITSSTGELFF

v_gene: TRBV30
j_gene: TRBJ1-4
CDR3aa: CAGVSLTNEKLFF

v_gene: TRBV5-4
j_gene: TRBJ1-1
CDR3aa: CASSHGTGWVNTEAFF

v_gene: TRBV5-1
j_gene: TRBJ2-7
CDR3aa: CASSLIGRQREQYF

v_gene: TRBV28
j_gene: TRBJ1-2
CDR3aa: CASGGFYGYTF

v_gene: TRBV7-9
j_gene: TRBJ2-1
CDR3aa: CASSSTGTSGRGRYNEQFF

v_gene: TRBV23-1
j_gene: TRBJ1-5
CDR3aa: CASSRDRGSNQPQHF

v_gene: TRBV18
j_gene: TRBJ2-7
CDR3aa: CASSPGLALSYEQYF

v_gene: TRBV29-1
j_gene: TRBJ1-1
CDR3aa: CSVVQRIGPEAFF

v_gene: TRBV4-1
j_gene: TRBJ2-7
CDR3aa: CASSRLAGDEQYF

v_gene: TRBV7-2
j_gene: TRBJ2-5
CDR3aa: CASSSTSGRDETQYF

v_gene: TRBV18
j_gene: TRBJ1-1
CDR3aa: CASSAQGRMNTEAFF

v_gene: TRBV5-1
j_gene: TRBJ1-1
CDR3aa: CASSPSLGRNTEAFF